This T cell receptor beta chain is drawn from a study of blood T cells in healthy people across ages. Germline V gene lookup returns CDR1 SGDLS and CDR2 YYNGEE. This CDR3 comprises 16 residues. No fewer than 7 million PBMCs went into each sample. Alongside a J-beta primer mix, a sample-barcoded 5' primer served in a second PCR lasting roughly 6 to 11 cycles. TCRdb independently ran MiXCR on the 5' RACE reads; one entry per CDR3 protein. The data hold under 1,100,000 distinct CDR3 sequences, with approximately 25% observed a single time. This clonotype occurred a few times. This sample was also put to use in a study of T cells of mothers and their children.

This receptor was identified in a girl under 10 years old in good health. Specimen: blood. This chain joins TRBV9 and TRBJ2-5; perhaps TRBD2 as D (5 bases). The assigned J gene may be wrong: the sequence end matches TRBJ2-7 better. CDR3 in amino acids: CASSVEDQKGPYEQYF. As DNA, the CDR3 is TGTGCCAGCAGCGTGGAGGATCAAAAAGGACCCTACGAGCAGTACTTC.